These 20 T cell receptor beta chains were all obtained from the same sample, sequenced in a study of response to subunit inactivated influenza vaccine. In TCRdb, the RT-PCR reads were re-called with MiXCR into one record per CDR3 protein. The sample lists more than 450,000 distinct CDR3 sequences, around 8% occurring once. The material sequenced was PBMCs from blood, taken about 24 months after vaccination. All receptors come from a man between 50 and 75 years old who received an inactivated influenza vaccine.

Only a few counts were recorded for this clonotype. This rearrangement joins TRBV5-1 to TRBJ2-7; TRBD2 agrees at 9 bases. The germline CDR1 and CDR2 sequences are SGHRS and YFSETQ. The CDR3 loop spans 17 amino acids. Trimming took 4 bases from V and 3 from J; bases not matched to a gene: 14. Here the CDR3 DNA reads TGCGCCAGCAGCGTGGGAGATCGAGCGGGGGGACACTACGAGCAGTACTTC. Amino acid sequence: CASSVGDRAGGHYEQYF.

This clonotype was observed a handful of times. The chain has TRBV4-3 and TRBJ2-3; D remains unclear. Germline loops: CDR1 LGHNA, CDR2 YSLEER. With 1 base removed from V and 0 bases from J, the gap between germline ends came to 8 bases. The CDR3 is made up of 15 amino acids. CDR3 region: CASSQVGISTDTQYF. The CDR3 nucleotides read TGCGCCAGCAGCCAAGTGGGGATTAGCACAGATACGCAGTATTTT.

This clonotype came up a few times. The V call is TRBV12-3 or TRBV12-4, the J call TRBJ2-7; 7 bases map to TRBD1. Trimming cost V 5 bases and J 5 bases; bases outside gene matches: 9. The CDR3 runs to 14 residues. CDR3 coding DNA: TGTGCCAGCAGTCTGAGACAGGGATGGGACGAGCAGTACTTC. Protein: CASSLRQGWDEQYF.

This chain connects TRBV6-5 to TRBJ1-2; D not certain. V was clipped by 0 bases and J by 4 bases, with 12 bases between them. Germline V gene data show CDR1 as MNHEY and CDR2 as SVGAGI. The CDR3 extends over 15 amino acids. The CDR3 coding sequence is TGTGCCAGCAGTTACTCCGGGGTTTCGGGCTATGGCTACACCTTC. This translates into CASSYSGVSGYGYTF.

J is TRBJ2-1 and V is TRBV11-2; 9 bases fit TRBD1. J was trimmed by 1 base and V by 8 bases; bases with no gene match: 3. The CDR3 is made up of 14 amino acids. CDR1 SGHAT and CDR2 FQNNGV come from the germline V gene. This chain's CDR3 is CASGGTGSYNEQFF. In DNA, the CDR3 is TGTGCCAGCGGGGGGACAGGGTCCTACAATGAGCAGTTCTTC.

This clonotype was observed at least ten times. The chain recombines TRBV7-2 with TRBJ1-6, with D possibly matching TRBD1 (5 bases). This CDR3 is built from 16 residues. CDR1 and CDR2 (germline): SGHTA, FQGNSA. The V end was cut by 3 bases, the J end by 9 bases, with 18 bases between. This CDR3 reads CASSFTGTHGGSPLHF. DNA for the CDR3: TGTGCCAGCAGCTTTACAGGCACTCACGGAGGTTCACCCCTCCACTTT.

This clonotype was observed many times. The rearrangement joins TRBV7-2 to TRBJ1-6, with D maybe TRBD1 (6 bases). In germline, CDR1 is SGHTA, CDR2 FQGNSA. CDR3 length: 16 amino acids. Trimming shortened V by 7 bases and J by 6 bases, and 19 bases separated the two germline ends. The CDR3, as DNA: TGTGCCAGCACCATCCAGGGGTCGGCGACTAATTCACCCCTCCACTTT. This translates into CASTIQGSATNSPLHF.

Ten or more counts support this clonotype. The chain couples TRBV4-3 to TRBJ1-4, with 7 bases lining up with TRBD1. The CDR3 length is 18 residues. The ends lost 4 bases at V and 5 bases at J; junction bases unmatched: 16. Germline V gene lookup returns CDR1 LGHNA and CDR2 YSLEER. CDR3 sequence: CASSPNYAPGQQNEKLFF. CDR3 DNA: TGCGCCAGCAGCCCCAATTACGCCCCGGGACAGCAAAATGAAAAACTGTTTTTT.

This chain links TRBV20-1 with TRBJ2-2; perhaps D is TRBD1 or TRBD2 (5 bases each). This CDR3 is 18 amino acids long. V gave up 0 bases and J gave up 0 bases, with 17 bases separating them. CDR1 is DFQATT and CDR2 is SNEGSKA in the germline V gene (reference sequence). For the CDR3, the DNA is TGCAGTGCTAGAGATCGGGGACGGAGCGGTGCGAACACCGGGGAGCTGTTTTTT. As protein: CSARDRGRSGANTGELFF.

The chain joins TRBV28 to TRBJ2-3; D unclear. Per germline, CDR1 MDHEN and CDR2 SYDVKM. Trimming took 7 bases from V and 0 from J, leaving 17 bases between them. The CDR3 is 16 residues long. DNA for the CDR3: TGTGCCAGCATCCCTGAGGTGGGGTCCAGCACAGATACGCAGTATTTT. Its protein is CASIPEVGSSTDTQYF.

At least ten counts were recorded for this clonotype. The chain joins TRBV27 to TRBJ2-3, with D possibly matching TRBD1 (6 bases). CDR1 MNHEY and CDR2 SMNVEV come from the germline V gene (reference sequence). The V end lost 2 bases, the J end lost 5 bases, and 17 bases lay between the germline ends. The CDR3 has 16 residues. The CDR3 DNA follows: TGTGCCAGCAGTTTAATGGCGGACAGAACTATAGATACGCAGTATTTT. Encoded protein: CASSLMADRTIDTQYF.

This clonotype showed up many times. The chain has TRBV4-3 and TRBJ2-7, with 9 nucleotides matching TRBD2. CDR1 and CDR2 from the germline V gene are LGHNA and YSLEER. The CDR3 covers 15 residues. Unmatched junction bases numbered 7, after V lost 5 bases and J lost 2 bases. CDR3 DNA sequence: TGCGCCAGCAGCGGCGGGACTAGCTGGCCCTACGAGCAGTACTTC. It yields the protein CASSGGTSWPYEQYF.

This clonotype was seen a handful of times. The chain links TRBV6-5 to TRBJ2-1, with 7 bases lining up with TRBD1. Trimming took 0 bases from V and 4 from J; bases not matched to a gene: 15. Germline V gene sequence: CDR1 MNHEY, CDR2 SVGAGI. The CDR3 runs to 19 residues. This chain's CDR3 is CASSYSVQSDRAKYNEQFF. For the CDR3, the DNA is TGTGCCAGCAGTTACTCTGTCCAGAGTGACAGGGCCAAGTACAATGAGCAGTTCTTC.

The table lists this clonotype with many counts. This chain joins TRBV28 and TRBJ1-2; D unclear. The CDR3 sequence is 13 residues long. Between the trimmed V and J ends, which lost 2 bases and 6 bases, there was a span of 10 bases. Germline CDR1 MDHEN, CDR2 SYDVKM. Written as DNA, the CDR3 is TGTGCCAGCAGTTTAGTAGGGCGGGATGGCTACACCTTC. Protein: CASSLVGRDGYTF.

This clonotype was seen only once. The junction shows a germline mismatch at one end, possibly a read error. The DNA of the CDR3 is TGCCCCAGCAGCCAAGATCGACTAGCGGGAGCTAAAGATACGCAGTATTTT. Its protein product is CPSSQDRLAGAKDTQYF. The chain links TRBV4-3 to TRBJ2-3; 12 bases fit TRBD2. This CDR3 is 17 amino acids long. CDR1 is LGHNA and CDR2 is YSLEER in the germline V gene.

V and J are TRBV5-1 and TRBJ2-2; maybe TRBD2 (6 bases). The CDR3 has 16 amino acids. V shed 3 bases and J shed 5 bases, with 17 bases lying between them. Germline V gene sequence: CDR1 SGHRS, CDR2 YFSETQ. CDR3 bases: TGCGCCAGCAGCTATGGCGGGATGAGAGGTACCGGGGAGCTGTTTTTT. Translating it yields CASSYGGMRGTGELFF.

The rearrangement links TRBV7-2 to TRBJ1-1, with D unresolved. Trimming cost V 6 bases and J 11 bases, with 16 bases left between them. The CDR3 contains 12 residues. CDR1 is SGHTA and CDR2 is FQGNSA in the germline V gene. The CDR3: CASSTTGMRAFF. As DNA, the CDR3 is TGTGCCAGCAGTACGACGGGGATGAGGGCTTTCTTT.

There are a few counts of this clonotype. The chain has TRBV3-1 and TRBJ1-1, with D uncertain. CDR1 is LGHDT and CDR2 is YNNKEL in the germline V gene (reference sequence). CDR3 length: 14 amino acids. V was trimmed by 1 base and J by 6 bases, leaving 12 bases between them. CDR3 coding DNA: TGTGCCAGCAGCCAAGGGGCCTACCAGGCTGAAGCTTTCTTT. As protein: CASSQGAYQAEAFF.

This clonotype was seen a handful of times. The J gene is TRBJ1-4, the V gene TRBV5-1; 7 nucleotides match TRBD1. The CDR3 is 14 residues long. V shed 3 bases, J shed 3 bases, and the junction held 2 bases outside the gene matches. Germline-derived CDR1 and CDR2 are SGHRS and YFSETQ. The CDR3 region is CASSSGQPNEKLFF. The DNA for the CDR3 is TGCGCCAGCAGCTCGGGACAGCCTAATGAAAAACTGTTTTTT.

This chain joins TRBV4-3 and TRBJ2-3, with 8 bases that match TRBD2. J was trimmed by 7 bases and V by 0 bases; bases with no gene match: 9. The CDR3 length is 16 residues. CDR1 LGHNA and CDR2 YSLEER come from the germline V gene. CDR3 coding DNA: TGCGCCAGCAGCCAAGATAGTGCGGGGGGTTCTAATACGCAGTATTTT. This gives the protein CASSQDSAGGSNTQYF.